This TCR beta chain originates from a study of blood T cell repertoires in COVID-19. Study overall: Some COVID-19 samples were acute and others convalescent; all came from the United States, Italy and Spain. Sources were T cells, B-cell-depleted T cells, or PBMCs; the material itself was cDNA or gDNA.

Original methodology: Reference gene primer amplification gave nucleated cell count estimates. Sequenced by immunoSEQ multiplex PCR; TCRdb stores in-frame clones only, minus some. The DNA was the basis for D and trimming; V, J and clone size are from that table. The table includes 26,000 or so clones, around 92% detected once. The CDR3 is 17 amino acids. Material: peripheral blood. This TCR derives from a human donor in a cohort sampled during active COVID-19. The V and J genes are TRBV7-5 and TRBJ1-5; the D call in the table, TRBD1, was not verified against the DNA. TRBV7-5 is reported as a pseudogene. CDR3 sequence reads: CARSSRQQGVSNQPQHF. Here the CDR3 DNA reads TGTGCCAGAAGCTCCCGCCAACAGGGGGTAAGCAATCAGCCCCAGCATTTT.